This T cell receptor (beta chain) was sequenced in a study of multiple sclerosis patients with progressive multifocal leukoencephalopathy. This sample's time point: before natalizumab initiation. Every listed patient previously received interferon beta; all PML patients were women. Some clones are missing from TCRdb's copy, which holds only in-frame ones; the method was immunoSEQ multiplex PCR. The table has 25,000 to 30,000 clones, 88% seen once. The V gene's germline CDR1 is GTSNPN and CDR2 SVGIG (reference sequence). V shed 0 bases and J shed 7 bases, with 12 bases lying between them. This CDR3 has 13 residues.

This receptor was identified in a human donor with multiple sclerosis. V and J are TRBV30 and TRBJ1-1; the D is unclear. Sequencing used PBMCs. The CDR3 protein is CAWSVGGYGEAFF. CDR3 DNA: TGTGCCTGGAGTGTGGGAGGGTATGGTGAAGCTTTCTTT. Using reference TRBV30 and TRBJ1-1 for the parts outside the CDR3, the full variable domain is SQTIHQWPATLVQPVGSPLSLECTVEGTSNPNLYWYRQAAGRGLQLLFYSVGIGQISSEVPQNLSASRPQDRQFILSSKKLLLSDSGFYLCAWSVGGYGEAFFGQGTRLTVV.